One and the same sample provided the 5 T cell receptor beta chains below, sequenced in a study of T cells in Graves' hyperthyroidism and ophthalmopathy. The investigators amplified TCR beta CDR3 regions from RNA transcripts. The TCR CDR3 was amplified in a first-round RT-PCR using the HTBI primer set. Via MiXCR, TCRdb re-called the multiplex PCR reads, giving one row per CDR3 protein. This table has more than 150,000 distinct CDR3 sequences, approximately 17% appearing once. What was sequenced was blood. The source is a woman between 50 and 59 years old with Graves' hyperthyroidism.

This clonotype was counted between two and nine times. The J gene is TRBJ2-1, the V gene TRBV2; no definite D call. V was pared by 6 bases and J by 4 bases, with 16 bases between. CDR3 size: 15 residues. The germline gives CDR1 SNHLY, CDR2 FYNNEI. CDR3 DNA sequence: TGTGCCAGCAGAAGCATTGACTTTAGTTACAATGAGCAGTTCTTC. It is translated as CASRSIDFSYNEQFF.

Notes on this clonotype: This may stem from a read error, because a much larger clone lies one nucleotide away. This chain connects TRBV9 to TRBJ2-1; 7 bases are a match to TRBD2. CDR3 length: 15 residues. With V trimmed by 4 bases and J by 5 bases, 9 bases remained unmatched. CDR1 and CDR2 from the germline V gene are SGDLS and YYNGEE. The CDR3 region is CASSRGGKLHNEQFF. The DNA of the CDR3 is TGTGCCAGCAGCCGCGGGGGAAAGCTTCACAATGAGCAGTTCTTC.

This clonotype was seen repeatedly, ten times or more. Written as DNA, the CDR3 is TGTGCCAGCAACAGGGGGCTCCCCTCTGGGGCCAACGTCCTGACTTTC. It specifies CASNRGLPSGANVLTF. The chain couples TRBV12-3 or TRBV12-4 to TRBJ2-6; TRBD1 matches 9 bases. Unmatched junction bases numbered 4, after V lost 7 bases and J lost 0 bases. This CDR3 has 16 amino acids.

This clonotype occurred many times. The V call is TRBV12-3 or TRBV12-4, the J call TRBJ2-3; 8 nucleotides match TRBD2. The V and J ends lost 3 bases and 1 base, in that order; junction bases with no gene match: 3. The CDR3 runs 15 residues. As DNA, the CDR3 is TGTGCCAGCAGTTTTGGAGCGGGGGGCACAGATACGCAGTATTTT. It yields the protein CASSFGAGGTDTQYF.

This clonotype was recorded many times. The V call is TRBV2, the J call TRBJ1-6; no clear D. Per the germline V gene, CDR1 is SNHLY and CDR2 is FYNNEI. Trimming stripped 8 bases from V and 9 bases from J, with 8 bases between. This CDR3 comprises 11 residues. CDR3 nucleotide sequence: TGTGCCAGCGCCTCGTCTTCACCCCTCCACTTT. Encoded protein: CASASSSPLHF.